This entry lists 3 T cell receptor beta chains sequenced from one sample in a study of blood T cells in healthy people across ages. Then a second PCR, running about 6 to 11 cycles, was carried out with a sample-barcoded 5' primer and a J-beta primer mix. TCRdb re-derived calls from the 5' RACE reads in MiXCR, one entry per CDR3 protein. Here the sample spans around 520,000 distinct CDR3 sequences, around 27% being singletons. This sample was also put to use in a study of T cells of mothers and their children.

Sequencing used blood. The source of these receptors is a boy aged 2-15 years in good health.

The V gene is TRBV6-2 or TRBV6-3, the J gene TRBJ2-5, with 9 bases that match TRBD1. This CDR3 has 15 amino acids. V lost 6 bases to trimming and J lost 2 bases; unmatched junction nucleotides: 7. Germline V gene lookup returns CDR1 MNHEY and CDR2 SVGEGT. This CDR3 reads CASRRPGTGQETQYF. The CDR3 DNA follows: TGTGCCAGCAGAAGACCCGGGACAGGGCAAGAGACCCAGTACTTC.

This clonotype was counted between two and nine times. The chain is built from TRBV27 and TRBJ2-5; D might be TRBD1 (6 bases). The J call may not be correct, given that the DNA end is closer to TRBJ2-7. Looked up from germline, CDR1 is MNHEY and CDR2 is SMNVEV (reference sequence). The CDR3 totals 16 residues. CDR3 DNA: TGTGCCAGCAGTTTTCTCGGCGCAGGGGCGGCCTACGAGCAGTACTTC. Translating it yields CASSFLGAGAAYEQYF.

V gene TRBV12-3 or TRBV12-4 combines with J gene TRBJ1-6; TRBD1 is a possible D gene (6 bases). This CDR3 comprises 14 residues. The V end was cut by 8 bases, the J end by 6 bases, with 14 bases between. CDR3 sequence: CASRLGGGNSPLHF. CDR3 nucleotide sequence: TGTGCCAGCCGCCTAGGGGGAGGTAATTCACCCCTCCACTTT.